Here is one T cell receptor beta chain with its context. Its antigen is currently unknown. The data were taken from a study of cytomegalovirus exposure and HLA in healthy donors. This CDR3 contains 16 residues. Germline loops: CDR1 MGHRA, CDR2 YSYEKL. V lost 1 base, J lost 2 bases, and 3 bases stayed unmatched. Study findings and constraints: V segments that were indistinguishable, TRBV6-2 and TRBV6-3 among them, were omitted from analysis. A classifier reportedly called cytomegalovirus status with high sensitivity and specificity. Rare TCR sequences predominated, though certain public TCRs were found in many donors. Productive rates of about 90% or about 30% were seen for most TCR beta V segments in an earlier analysis.

60 Vbeta and 13 Jbeta primers were used in PCR. Sequencing used immunoSEQ multiplex PCR; TCRdb keeps in-frame clones, though not all of them. The repertoire has roughly 200,000 clones, approximately 80% of them found once; the top ten carry approximately 2.9%. The receptor comes from a female donor in good health and CMV-seronegative. V gene TRBV4-1 combines with J gene TRBJ2-3, with TRBD1 matching over 10 bases. The sequencing input was PBMCs. The CDR3, as DNA: TGCGCCAGCAGCCAAGGACAGGGGGCTAACACAGATACGCAGTATTTT. Translation: CASSQGQGANTDTQYF.